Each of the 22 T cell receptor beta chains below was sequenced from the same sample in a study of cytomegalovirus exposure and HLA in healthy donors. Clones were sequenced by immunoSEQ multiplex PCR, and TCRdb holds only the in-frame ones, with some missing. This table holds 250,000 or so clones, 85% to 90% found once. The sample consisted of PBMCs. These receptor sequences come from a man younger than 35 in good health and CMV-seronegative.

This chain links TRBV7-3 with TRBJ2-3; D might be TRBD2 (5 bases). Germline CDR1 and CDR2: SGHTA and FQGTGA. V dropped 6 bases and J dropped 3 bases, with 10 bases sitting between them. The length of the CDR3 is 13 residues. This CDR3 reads CASSPTRTDTQYF. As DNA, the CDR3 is TGTGCCAGCAGTCCTACTAGGACAGATACGCAGTATTTT.

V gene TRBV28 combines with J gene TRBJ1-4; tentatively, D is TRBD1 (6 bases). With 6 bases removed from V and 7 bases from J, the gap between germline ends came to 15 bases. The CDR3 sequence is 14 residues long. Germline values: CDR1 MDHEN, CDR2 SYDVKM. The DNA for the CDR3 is TGTGCCAGCAGCTCACAGGGTCTGCGTGAAAAACTGTTTTTT. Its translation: CASSSQGLREKLFF.

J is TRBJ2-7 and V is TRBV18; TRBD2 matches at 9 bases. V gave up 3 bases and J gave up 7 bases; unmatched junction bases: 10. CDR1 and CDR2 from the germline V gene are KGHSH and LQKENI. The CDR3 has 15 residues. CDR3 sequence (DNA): TGTGCCAGCTCACCCGGAGCGGGAGGCCTTGGGGAGCAGTACTTC. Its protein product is CASSPGAGGLGEQYF.

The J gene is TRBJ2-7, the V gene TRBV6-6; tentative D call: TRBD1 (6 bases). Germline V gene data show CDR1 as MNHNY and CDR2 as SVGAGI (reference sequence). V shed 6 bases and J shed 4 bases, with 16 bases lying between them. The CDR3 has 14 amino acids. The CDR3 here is CASSSGTSGYEQYF. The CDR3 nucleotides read TGTGCCAGCAGCTCCGGGACATCGGGTTACGAGCAGTACTTC.

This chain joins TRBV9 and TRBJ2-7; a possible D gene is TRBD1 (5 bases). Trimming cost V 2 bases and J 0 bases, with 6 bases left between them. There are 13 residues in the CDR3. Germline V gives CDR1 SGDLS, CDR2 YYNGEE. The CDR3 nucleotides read TGTGCCAGCAGCGTCGACAGCTCCTACGAGCAGTACTTC. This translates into CASSVDSSYEQYF.

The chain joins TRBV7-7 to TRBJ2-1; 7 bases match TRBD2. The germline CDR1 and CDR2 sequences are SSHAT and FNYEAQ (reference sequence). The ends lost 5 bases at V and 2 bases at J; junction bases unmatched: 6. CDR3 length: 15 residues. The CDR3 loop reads CASSPSLAAYNEQFF. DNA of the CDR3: TGTGCCAGCAGCCCTTCCCTAGCGGCCTACAATGAGCAGTTCTTC. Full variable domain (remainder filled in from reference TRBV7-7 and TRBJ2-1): GAGVSQSPRYKVTKRGQDVTLRCDPISSHATLYWYQQALGQGPEFLTYFNYEAQPDKSGLPSDRFSAERPEGSISTLTIQRTEQRDSAMYRCASSPSLAAYNEQFFGPGTRLTVL.

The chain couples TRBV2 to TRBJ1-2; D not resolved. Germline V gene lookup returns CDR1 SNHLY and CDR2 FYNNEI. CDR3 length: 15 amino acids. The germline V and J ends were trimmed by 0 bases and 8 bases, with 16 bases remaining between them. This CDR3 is CASSEAPETARGYTF. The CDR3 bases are TGTGCCAGCAGTGAAGCGCCCGAGACGGCGAGGGGCTACACCTTC.

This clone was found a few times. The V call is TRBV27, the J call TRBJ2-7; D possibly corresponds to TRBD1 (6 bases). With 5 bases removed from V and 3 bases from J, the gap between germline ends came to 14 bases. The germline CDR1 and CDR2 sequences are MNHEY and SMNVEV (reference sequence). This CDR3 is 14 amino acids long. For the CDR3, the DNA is TGTGCCAGCAGTCCCCGAGGCAGGGGCTACGAGCAGTACTTC. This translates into CASSPRGRGYEQYF.

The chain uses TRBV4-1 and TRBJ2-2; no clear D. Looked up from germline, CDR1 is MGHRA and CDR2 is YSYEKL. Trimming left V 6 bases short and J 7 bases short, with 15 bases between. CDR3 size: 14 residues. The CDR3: CASREQLSGGELFF. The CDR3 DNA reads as TGCGCCAGCAGGGAACAGCTTTCCGGCGGGGAGCTGTTTTTT.

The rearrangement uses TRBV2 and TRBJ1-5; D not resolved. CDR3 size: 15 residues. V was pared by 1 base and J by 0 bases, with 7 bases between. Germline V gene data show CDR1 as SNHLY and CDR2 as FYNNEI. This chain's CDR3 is CASSEDSYSNQPQHF. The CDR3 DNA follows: TGTGCCAGCAGTGAAGACAGTTATAGCAATCAGCCCCAGCATTTT. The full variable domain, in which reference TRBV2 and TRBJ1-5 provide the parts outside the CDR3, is EPEVTQTPSHQVTQMGQEVILRCVPISNHLYFYWYRQILGQKVEFLVSFYNNEISEKSEIFDDQFSVERPDGSNFTLKIRSTKLEDSAMYFCASSEDSYSNQPQHFGDGTRLSIL.

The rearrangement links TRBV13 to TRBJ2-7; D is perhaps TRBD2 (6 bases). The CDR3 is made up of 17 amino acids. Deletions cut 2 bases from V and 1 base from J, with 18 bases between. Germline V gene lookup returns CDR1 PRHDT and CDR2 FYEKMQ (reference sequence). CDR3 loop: CASSLSSGSVSSYEQYF. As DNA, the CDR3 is TGTGCCAGCAGCTTATCGTCCGGGAGCGTCAGTTCCTACGAGCAGTACTTC.

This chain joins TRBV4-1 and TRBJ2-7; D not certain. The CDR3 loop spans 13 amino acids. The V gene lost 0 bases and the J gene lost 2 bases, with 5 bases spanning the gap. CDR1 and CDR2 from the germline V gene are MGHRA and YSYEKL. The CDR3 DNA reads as TGCGCCAGCAGCCAAGATCGGGCCTACGAGCAGTACTTC. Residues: CASSQDRAYEQYF.

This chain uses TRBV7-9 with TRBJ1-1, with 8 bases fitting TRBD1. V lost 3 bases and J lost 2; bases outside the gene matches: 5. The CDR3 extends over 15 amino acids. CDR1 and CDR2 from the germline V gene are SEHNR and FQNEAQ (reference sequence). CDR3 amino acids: CASSFPTGGNTEAFF. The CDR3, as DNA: TGTGCCAGCAGCTTCCCCACAGGGGGAAACACTGAAGCTTTCTTT. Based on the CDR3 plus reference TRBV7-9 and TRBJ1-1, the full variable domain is DTGVSQNPRHKITKRGQNVTFRCDPISEHNRLYWYRQTLGQGPEFLTYFQNEAQLEKSRLLSDRFSAERPKGSFSTLEIQRTEQGDSAMYLCASSFPTGGNTEAFFGQGTRLTVV.

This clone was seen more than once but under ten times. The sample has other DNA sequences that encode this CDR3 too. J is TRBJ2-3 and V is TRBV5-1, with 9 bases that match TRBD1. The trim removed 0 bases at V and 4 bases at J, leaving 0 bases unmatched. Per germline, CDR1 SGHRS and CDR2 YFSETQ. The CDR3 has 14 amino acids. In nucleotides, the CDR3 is TGCGCCAGCAGCTTGGGACAGGGGGCAGATACGCAGTATTTT. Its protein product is CASSLGQGADTQYF.

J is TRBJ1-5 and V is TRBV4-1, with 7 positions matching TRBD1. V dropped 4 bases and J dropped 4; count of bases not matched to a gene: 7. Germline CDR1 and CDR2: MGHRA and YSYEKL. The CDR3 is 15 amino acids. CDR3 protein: CASSPRQGSNQPQHF. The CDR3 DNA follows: TGCGCCAGCAGCCCCAGACAGGGCAGTAATCAGCCCCAGCATTTT.

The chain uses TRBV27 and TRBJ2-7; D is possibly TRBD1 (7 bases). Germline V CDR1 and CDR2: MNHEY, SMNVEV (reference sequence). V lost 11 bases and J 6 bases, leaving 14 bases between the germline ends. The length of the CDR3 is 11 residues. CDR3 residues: CAFSGGIEQYF. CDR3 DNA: TGTGCCTTCTCAGGGGGGATCGAGCAGTACTTC.

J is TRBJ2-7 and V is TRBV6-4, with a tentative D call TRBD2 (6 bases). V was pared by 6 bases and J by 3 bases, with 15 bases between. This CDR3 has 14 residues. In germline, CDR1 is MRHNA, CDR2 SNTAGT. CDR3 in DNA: TGTGCCAGCAGATGCCGGGACTTTTACTACGAGCAGTACTTC. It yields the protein CASRCRDFYYEQYF.

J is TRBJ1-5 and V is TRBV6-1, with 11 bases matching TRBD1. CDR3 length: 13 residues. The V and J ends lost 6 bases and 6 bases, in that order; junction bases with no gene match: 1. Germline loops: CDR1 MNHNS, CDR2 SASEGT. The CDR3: CASRGQGGQPQHF. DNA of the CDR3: TGTGCCAGCAGGGGACAGGGGGGTCAGCCCCAGCATTTT.

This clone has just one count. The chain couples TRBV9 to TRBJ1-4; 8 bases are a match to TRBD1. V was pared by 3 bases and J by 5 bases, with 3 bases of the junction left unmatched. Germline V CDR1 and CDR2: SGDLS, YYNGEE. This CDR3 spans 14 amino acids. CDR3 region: CASSGGDRNEKLFF. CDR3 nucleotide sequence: TGTGCCAGCAGCGGTGGGGACAGGAATGAAAAACTGTTTTTT.

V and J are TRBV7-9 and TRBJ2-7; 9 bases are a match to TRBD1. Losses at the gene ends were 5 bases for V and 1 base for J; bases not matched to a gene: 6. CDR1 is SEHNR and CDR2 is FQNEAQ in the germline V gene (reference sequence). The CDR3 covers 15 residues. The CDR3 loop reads CASSTNRGLSYEQYF. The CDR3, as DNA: TGTGCCAGCAGCACAAACAGGGGGCTGTCCTACGAGCAGTACTTC. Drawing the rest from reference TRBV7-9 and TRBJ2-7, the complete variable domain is DTGVSQNPRHKITKRGQNVTFRCDPISEHNRLYWYRQTLGQGPEFLTYFQNEAQLEKSRLLSDRFSAERPKGSFSTLEIQRTEQGDSAMYLCASSTNRGLSYEQYFGPGTRLTVT.

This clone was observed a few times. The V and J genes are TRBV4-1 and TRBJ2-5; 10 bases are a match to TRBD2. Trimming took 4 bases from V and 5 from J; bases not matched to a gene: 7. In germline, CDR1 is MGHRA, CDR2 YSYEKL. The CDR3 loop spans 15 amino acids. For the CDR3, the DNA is TGCGCCAGCAGCCGCCCGGGACTAGCGATGGAGACCCAGTACTTC. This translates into CASSRPGLAMETQYF.

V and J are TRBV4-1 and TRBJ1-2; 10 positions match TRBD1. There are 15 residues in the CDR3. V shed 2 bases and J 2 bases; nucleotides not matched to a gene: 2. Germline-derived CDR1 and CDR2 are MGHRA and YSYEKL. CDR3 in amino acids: CASSQMGQGNYGYTF. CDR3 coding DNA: TGCGCCAGCAGCCAAATGGGACAGGGGAACTATGGCTACACCTTC.